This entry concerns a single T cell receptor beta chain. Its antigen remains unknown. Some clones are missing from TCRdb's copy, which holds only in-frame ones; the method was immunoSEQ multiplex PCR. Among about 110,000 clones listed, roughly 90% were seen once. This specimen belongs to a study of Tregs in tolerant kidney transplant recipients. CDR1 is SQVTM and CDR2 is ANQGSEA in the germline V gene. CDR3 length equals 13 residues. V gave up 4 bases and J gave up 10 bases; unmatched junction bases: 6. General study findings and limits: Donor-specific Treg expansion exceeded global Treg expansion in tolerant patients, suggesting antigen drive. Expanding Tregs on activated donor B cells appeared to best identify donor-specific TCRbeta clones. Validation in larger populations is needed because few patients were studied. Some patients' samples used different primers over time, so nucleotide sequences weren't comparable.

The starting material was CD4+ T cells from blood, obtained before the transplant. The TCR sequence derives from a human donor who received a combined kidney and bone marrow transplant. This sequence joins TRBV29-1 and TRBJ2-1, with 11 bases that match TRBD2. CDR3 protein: CSVGTSGLREQFF. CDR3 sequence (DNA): TGCAGCGTTGGGACTAGCGGGTTACGCGAGCAGTTCTTC.